One and the same sample provided the 31 T cell receptor beta chains below, sequenced in a study of CD8 T cells in ankylosing spondylitis. Study observations and caveats: Characteristic, it appeared, of ankylosing spondylitis blood was a TCR beta motif of 7 or 8 highly homologous variants.

No cognate antigen is known for these TCRs. Each CDR3 protein gets one entry after TCRdb re-called the 5' RACE reads with MiXCR. The sample lists a few hundred thousand distinct CDR3 sequences; roughly 8% were seen once. Sequencing was carried out using blood, either unsorted or a sorted T cell fraction (not recorded which). The receptors derive from a male donor with ankylosing spondylitis.

This clonotype was found many times. The chain employs TRBV2 and TRBJ2-7; D gene uncertain. Germline CDR1 and CDR2: SNHLY and FYNNEI. CDR3 length equals 12 residues. V was cut by 7 bases and J by 3 bases, with 10 bases left in between. CDR3 DNA: TGTGCCAGCAACCCCCGAAACTACGAGCAGTACTTC. It yields the protein CASNPRNYEQYF.

This clonotype was observed a handful of times. The chain links TRBV4-1 to TRBJ1-4; D gene uncertain. The CDR3 runs 16 residues. Germline V gene sequence: CDR1 MGHRA, CDR2 YSYEKL. V was clipped by 0 bases and J by 3 bases, with 11 bases between them. The CDR3 region has the DNA TGCGCCAGCAGCCAAGATCTAGCATTACCTAATGAAAAACTGTTTTTT. It yields the protein CASSQDLALPNEKLFF.

The chain recombines TRBV3-1 with TRBJ1-1; no definite D call. The V gene's germline CDR1 is LGHDT and CDR2 YNNKEL (reference sequence). The CDR3 has 12 residues. V lost 6 bases and J 0 bases, leaving 5 bases between the germline ends. This chain's CDR3 is CASSTMNTEAFF. The CDR3 DNA reads TGTGCCAGCAGTACTATGAACACTGAAGCTTTCTTT.

The chain is built from TRBV5-4 and TRBJ2-1; 8 bases are a match to TRBD2. The germline V gene has CDR1 SGHNT and CDR2 YYREEE (reference sequence). V was pared by 5 bases and J by 4 bases, with 11 bases of the junction left unmatched. The CDR3 consists of 16 residues. CDR3 nucleotide sequence: TGTGCCAGCAGGTACTCTACTAGCGGACGTTACAATGAGCAGTTCTTC. This encodes CASRYSTSGRYNEQFF.

This clonotype was recorded a few times. The genes are TRBV7-2 and TRBJ2-1; 8 bases fit TRBD2. Trimming at V came to 7 bases and at J to 3 bases, leaving 5 bases not matched to a gene. The CDR3 loop spans 14 amino acids. Germline CDR1 and CDR2: SGHTA and FQGNSA. The DNA of the CDR3 is TGTGCCAGCAAGGACAGCGGGGGCTACAATGAGCAGTTCTTC. Residues: CASKDSGGYNEQFF.

This clonotype has a count of ten or more. V and J are TRBV4-1 and TRBJ2-1; 8 bases align to TRBD2. CDR1 MGHRA and CDR2 YSYEKL come from the germline V gene. The CDR3 contains 14 residues. Trimming cost V 6 bases and J 6 bases; bases outside gene matches: 7. The CDR3 DNA sequence: TGCGCCAGCAGGACTAGCGCTTTCGTCAATGAGCAGTTCTTC. It is translated as CASRTSAFVNEQFF.

This clonotype was counted at least ten times. The chain employs TRBV27 and TRBJ1-1, with TRBD1 matching over 7 bases. CDR1 is MNHEY and CDR2 is SMNVEV in the germline V gene (reference sequence). The CDR3 is 14 amino acids. V shed 2 bases, J shed 5 bases, and the junction held 5 bases outside the gene matches. The CDR3 region is CASSLSLRGTEAFF. CDR3 coding DNA: TGTGCCAGCAGTTTAAGCCTCAGGGGGACTGAAGCTTTCTTT.

This clonotype showed up many times. V and J are TRBV24-1 and TRBJ2-1, with D possibly TRBD1 on 6 matching bases. The CDR3 is 14 amino acids. Germline V gene lookup returns CDR1 KGHDR and CDR2 SFDVKD. V dropped 9 bases and J dropped 5 bases, with 16 bases sitting between them. The DNA of the CDR3 is TGTGCCACCCAGGAACAGGGAATAAACAATGAGCAGTTCTTC. As protein: CATQEQGINNEQFF.

V and J are TRBV12-3 or TRBV12-4 and TRBJ2-5, with D uncertain. With 5 bases removed from V and 4 bases from J, the gap between germline ends came to 11 bases. The CDR3 sequence is 13 residues long. The CDR3 reads CASSVRRGETQYF. CDR3 sequence (DNA): TGTGCCAGCAGTGTCAGGAGAGGAGAGACCCAGTACTTC.

This clonotype was seen only a few times. This chain joins TRBV3-1 and TRBJ2-7, with TRBD1 matching 10 bases. The trim removed 3 bases at V and 6 bases at J, leaving 5 bases unmatched. Germline V gene data show CDR1 as LGHDT and CDR2 as YNNKEL (reference sequence). This CDR3 contains 14 residues. CDR3 residues: CASSQGQGRSEQYF. The CDR3 coding sequence is TGTGCCAGCAGCCAGGGACAGGGGAGGAGCGAGCAGTACTTC.

The chain combines TRBV5-5 with TRBJ1-5, with D tentatively TRBD1 (6 bases). The CDR3 consists of 16 residues. V was shortened by 4 bases and J by 6 bases, with 20 bases between the two germline ends. CDR1 is SGHKS, CDR2 YYEKEE, per germline (reference sequence). CDR3: CASSTSGGVWGQPQHF. CDR3 in DNA: TGTGCCAGCAGCACCTCCGGGGGCGTTTGGGGTCAGCCCCAGCATTTT.

This clonotype has more than one count but fewer than ten. The chain is built from TRBV5-1 and TRBJ2-7; 7 bases align to TRBD2. The V gene's germline CDR1 is SGHRS and CDR2 YFSETQ. This CDR3 has 16 residues. The J segment lost 0 bases and the V segment lost 3 bases, leaving 9 bases of the junction unmatched. The CDR3 sequence is CASSSIAGLSSYEQYF. The DNA for the CDR3 is TGCGCCAGCAGCTCCATAGCGGGCCTGAGCTCCTACGAGCAGTACTTC.

This clonotype occurred a few times. The rearrangement joins TRBV7-6 to TRBJ2-3; maybe TRBD2 (5 bases). Germline loops: CDR1 SGHVS, CDR2 FNYEAQ. Trimming left V 3 bases short and J 0 bases short, with 7 bases between. CDR3 size: 14 residues. CDR3 nucleotide sequence: TGTGCCAGCAGCTTTATAGCGAGCACAGATACGCAGTATTTT. Amino acid sequence: CASSFIASTDTQYF.

CDR3: CSVEVGAGGPDTQYF. In nucleotides, the CDR3 is TGCAGCGTTGAAGTGGGGGCGGGAGGGCCAGATACGCAGTATTTT. The genes are TRBV29-1 and TRBJ2-3; TRBD2 agrees at 9 bases. Germline V gene data show CDR1 as SQVTM and CDR2 as ANQGSEA. CDR3 length: 15 residues. The junction had 6 bases not matched to a gene; V was cut back by 1 base and J by 4 bases.

The V and J genes are TRBV2 and TRBJ2-1; the D gene is possibly TRBD2 (5 bases). Germline V gene data show CDR1 as SNHLY and CDR2 as FYNNEI. This CDR3 region has 12 residues. V was shortened by 6 bases and J by 5 bases, with 8 bases between the two germline ends. The CDR3 protein is CASRAGNNEQFF. CDR3 bases: TGTGCCAGCAGAGCCGGGAACAATGAGCAGTTCTTC.

This clonotype has a count of ten or more. The rearrangement uses TRBV5-8 and TRBJ2-3, with 9 positions matching TRBD2. V shed 9 bases and J 0 bases; nucleotides not matched to a gene: 11. The CDR3 has 16 amino acids. The germline gives CDR1 SGHTS, CDR2 YDEGEE. CDR3 nucleotides: TGTGCCACCTCAGCTGGGCTAGCGGGAAGCACAGATACGCAGTATTTT. Translating it yields CATSAGLAGSTDTQYF.

CDR3 amino acids: CASSPRLGSTDTQYF. CDR3 DNA sequence: TGTGCCAGCTCACCTCGGTTGGGGAGCACAGATACGCAGTATTTT. This chain joins TRBV18 and TRBJ2-3, with D hard to call. CDR1 and CDR2 (germline): KGHSH, LQKENI. Trimming pared 3 bases from V and 0 bases from J, leaving 10 bases between. The CDR3 covers 15 residues.

This clonotype was recorded many times. The chain combines TRBV5-6 with TRBJ2-5; the D gene is possibly TRBD2 (6 bases). Germline CDR1 is SGHDT and CDR2 is YYEEEE. There are 15 residues in the CDR3. The V end lost 4 bases, the J end lost 4 bases, and 17 bases lay between the germline ends. CDR3 coding DNA: TGTGCCAGCAGCCCCGGGGGAGTCAGTATAGAGACCCAGTACTTC. Translated, it gives CASSPGGVSIETQYF.

This clonotype has more than one count but fewer than ten. The rearrangement links TRBV10-3 to TRBJ2-5, with a tentative D call TRBD2 (5 bases). V gave up 6 bases and J gave up 0 bases, with 11 bases separating them. The CDR3 contains 14 residues. CDR1 is ENHRY, CDR2 SYGVKD, per germline. CDR3 sequence reads: CAIRKGLYQETQYF. The CDR3 bases are TGTGCCATCAGGAAAGGACTGTACCAAGAGACCCAGTACTTC.

CDR3 loop: CASSPSGRNYGYTF. The CDR3 bases are TGTGCCAGCAGTCCGAGCGGCAGGAACTATGGCTACACCTTC. This sequence joins TRBV25-1 and TRBJ1-2; no clear D gene. Trimming removed 5 bases at V and 2 bases at J, with 12 bases between. The CDR3 is 14 residues long. The germline gives CDR1 MGHDK, CDR2 SYGVNS.

This clonotype occurred a few times. V gene TRBV6-1 combines with J gene TRBJ1-5; D unresolved. V was clipped by 10 bases and J by 4 bases, with 11 bases between them. Germline lookup yields CDR1 MNHNS and CDR2 SASEGT. This CDR3 spans 12 amino acids. This chain's CDR3 is CATRHFNQPQHF. CDR3 coding DNA: TGTGCCACCCGACATTTTAATCAGCCCCAGCATTTT.

This clonotype was recorded at least ten times. CDR3 nucleotide sequence: TGTGCCAGCAGCGTAGCAAGCGGGAGAACGGCTACGCAGTATTTT. Encoded protein: CASSVASGRTATQYF. This chain uses TRBV9 with TRBJ2-3; 8 bases align to TRBD2. The germline CDR1 and CDR2 sequences are SGDLS and YYNGEE. Losses at the gene ends were 0 bases for V and 8 bases for J; bases not matched to a gene: 8. There are 15 residues in the CDR3.

This clonotype has a count of ten or more. V gene TRBV6-1 combines with J gene TRBJ2-5; tentative D call: TRBD1 (6 bases). This CDR3 has 13 residues. The V gene's germline CDR1 is MNHNS and CDR2 SASEGT. V lost 6 bases, J lost 5 bases, and 13 bases lay in between. DNA for the CDR3: TGTGCCAGCAGAAACAGGGTAGGGGAGACCCAGTACTTC. Translating it yields CASRNRVGETQYF.

This clonotype occurred a few times. The J gene is TRBJ1-1, the V gene TRBV20-1; maybe TRBD1 (5 bases). The germline gives CDR1 DFQATT, CDR2 SNEGSKA (reference sequence). The CDR3 is 16 amino acids. V lost 5 bases and J lost 0, with 19 bases in between. The CDR3 reads CSALGVLNVMNTEAFF. The CDR3 nucleotides read TGCAGTGCTCTGGGGGTCTTGAACGTGATGAACACTGAAGCTTTCTTT.

Only a few counts were recorded for this clonotype. The genes are TRBV11-2 and TRBJ2-3; TRBD2 might be the D (5 bases). The V end was cut by 5 bases, the J end by 0 bases, with 15 bases between. This CDR3 comprises 16 residues. Germline V gene data show CDR1 as SGHAT and CDR2 as FQNNGV. Written as DNA, the CDR3 is TGTGCCAGCAGCGCTCAGCCCGGGGTGAGCACAGATACGCAGTATTTT. It codes for CASSAQPGVSTDTQYF.

This clonotype has only a few counts. The J gene is TRBJ1-1, the V gene TRBV20-1, with D tentatively TRBD1 (5 bases). The V end lost 6 bases, the J end lost 3 bases, and 20 bases lay between the germline ends. CDR1 and CDR2 from the germline V gene are DFQATT and SNEGSKA (reference sequence). The CDR3 covers 15 residues. CDR3 protein: CSANRDSRYYTEAFF. CDR3 nucleotides: TGCAGTGCAAACCGGGACTCCCGATATTACACTGAAGCTTTCTTT.

The chain employs TRBV7-3 and TRBJ2-1, with TRBD2 matching 10 bases. The CDR3 is 15 amino acids. From germline, CDR1 is SGHTA and CDR2 FQGTGA. V dropped 5 bases and J dropped 6; count of bases not matched to a gene: 7. DNA of the CDR3: TGTGCCAGCAGCCCTCTAGCGGGAGACCGCAATGAGCAGTTCTTC. It specifies CASSPLAGDRNEQFF.

This clonotype was seen a few times. The CDR3 here is CSADGFSNYEQYF. In DNA form, the CDR3 reads TGCAGTGCTGACGGGTTCTCGAATTACGAGCAGTACTTC. The chain links TRBV20-1 to TRBJ2-7; D gene unclear. Looked up from germline, CDR1 is DFQATT and CDR2 is SNEGSKA (reference sequence). V was shortened by 5 bases and J by 4 bases, with 15 bases between the two germline ends. The CDR3 extends over 13 amino acids.

This clonotype has a count of ten or more. The CDR3 sequence is CSVGGYPGQGRFRAFF. For the CDR3, the DNA is TGCAGCGTGGGGGGATACCCGGGACAGGGACGTTTCAGAGCTTTCTTT. The chain is built from TRBV29-1 and TRBJ1-1; the match to TRBD1 covers 9 bases. Trimming at V came to 6 bases and at J to 10 bases, leaving 21 bases not matched to a gene. The CDR3 extends over 16 amino acids. The germline V gene encodes CDR1 SQVTM and CDR2 ANQGSEA.

The chain carries TRBV4-2 and TRBJ2-7, with a tentative D call TRBD1 (5 bases). This CDR3 spans 14 amino acids. V shed 0 bases and J shed 5 bases, with 11 bases lying between them. Looked up from germline, CDR1 is LGHNA and CDR2 is YNFKEQ. The CDR3 coding sequence is TGTGCCAGCAGCCAAGAGACTGGCAGGGACGAGCAGTACTTC. It yields the protein CASSQETGRDEQYF.

The rearrangement joins TRBV6-1 to TRBJ2-7, with D perhaps TRBD1 (6 bases). The length of the CDR3 is 14 residues. In germline, CDR1 is MNHNS, CDR2 SASEGT. The V gene lost 5 bases and the J gene lost 2 bases, with 13 bases spanning the gap. The CDR3: CASSPPTGTYEQYF. CDR3 coding DNA: TGTGCCAGCAGTCCCCCGACAGGTACCTACGAGCAGTACTTC.